Given below is one T cell receptor (beta chain) in context. This clonotype is assessed as large (0.1 to 1%). There is no known antigen for this receptor. No quality values exist for individual bases; no much larger clone is one base distant. The CDR3 starts with the cysteine, ends with the phenylalanine, and has 14 residues. Left in the record is the CDR3 DNA by itself, 42 bases read in frame from the first base. The germline V and J ends show losses of 0 bases and 7 bases respectively, and no gene match explains 5 bases of the junction. Cells that were CD4+CD25+CD127-/low were isolated as Tregs. In a larger group of around 20 breast cancer patients, a single TRBV12-4/TRBJ1-2 rearrangement was sequenced in tumor Tregs and in blood Treg, naive and memory CD4+ cells. Ficoll density gradient centrifugation was used to isolate mononuclear cells from either lymph nodes or roughly 50 ml of peripheral blood. A purity exceeding 90% was confirmed by FACS for the sorted cell populations.

The data derive from a study (dated by TCRdb to between 2014 and 2016). For the study in its entirety: The study set out to test whether tumor-infiltrating Tregs in breast cancer get recruited from blood Tregs or are instead converted in situ from other CD4+ T cell subsets. On the study overall, not on this receptor specifically: Validation in the larger cohort was restricted to a single TCR beta V-J rearrangement rather than whole repertoires. Across roughly 25 patients, about 12.9% of tumor Treg TRBV12-4/TRBJ1-2 sequences were found to be shared with naive CD4+ cells, compared with under 2.4% shared with blood Tregs or memory cells. In terms of TCR gene usage, tumor memory CD4+ T cells clustered together with blood and lymph node memory CD4+ cells, as well as with lymph node naive CD4+ cells. The TCR alpha and beta sequences of tumor-infiltrating Tregs showed the greatest overlap with tumor naive CD4+ T cells, followed by blood naive CD4+ T cells.

To prepare the library, multiplex PCR was applied. Sequenced using an Ion Torrent PGM. For the 23-patient analysis, adaptor-ligated barcode primers were used to amplify TRBV12-4/TRBJ1-2 clonotypes. The Ion Personal Genome Machine system was used to sequence TRBV12-4/TRBJ1-2 amplicons from the roughly 25-patient cohort. The study's own analysis went as follows. Sequencing data were pooled across the five patients for each of nine subset-tissue groups and compared by unsupervised clustering of TCR gene usage. The Morisita-Horn index was used to calculate repertoire similarity, with shared sequences weighted according to their contribution to each repertoire. Using fastp trimming at Q25 and MiXCR clonotype assembly, TCRdb reanalyzed the public sequencing data and kept in-frame beta chains. Rows merge per CDR3 protein into single entries with the most common DNA and genes. The V and J calls come from TCRdb's annotation, not from the publication. In this sample the table shows 300 to 450 distinct CDR3 sequences, 6% to 7% of which occur a single time. The biggest ten clones account for approximately 33% of the sample.

This receptor was obtained from a female donor with breast cancer. The source material was Tregs sorted from blood. The rearrangement combines TRBV12-3 or TRBV12-4 with TRBJ1-2, with 7 bases matching TRBD1. At the DNA level, the sequence is TGTGCCAGCAGTTTAGCGCGACAGGGAAGTGGCTACACCTTC. It codes for CASSLARQGSGYTF.